The 8 T cell receptor beta chains presented below share a single source sample, sequenced in a study of cytomegalovirus exposure and HLA in healthy donors. Primers for the PCR totalled 60 Vbeta and 13 Jbeta. Data came from immunoSEQ multiplex PCR; TCRdb stores just in-frame clones and leaves some out. The table includes 150,000 to 180,000 clones, around 79% detected once. Source material: PBMCs. Receptors were obtained from a young man in good health and CMV-seropositive.

The genes are TRBV19 and TRBJ2-3; no firm D call. Germline V gives CDR1 LNHDA, CDR2 SQIVND (reference sequence). This CDR3 has 12 residues. Trimming stripped 1 base from V and 4 bases from J, with 3 bases between. The CDR3 spells CASSIAADTQYF. Here the CDR3 DNA reads TGTGCCAGTAGTATAGCCGCAGATACGCAGTATTTT.

The rearrangement joins TRBV30 to TRBJ2-1; 11 positions match TRBD2. The CDR3 has 15 amino acids. The junction had 5 bases not matched to a gene; V was cut back by 3 bases and J by 4 bases. Per the germline V gene, CDR1 is GTSNPN and CDR2 is SVGIG (reference sequence). CDR3 region: CAWRTGTSGYNEQFF. Here the CDR3 DNA reads TGTGCCTGGAGGACCGGGACTAGCGGTTACAATGAGCAGTTCTTC.

The chain joins TRBV5-1 to TRBJ1-6, with 8 bases matching TRBD1. J was trimmed by 7 bases and V by 4 bases; bases with no gene match: 4. Germline-derived CDR1 and CDR2 are SGHRS and YFSETQ. CDR3 size: 14 residues. Here the CDR3 DNA reads TGCGCCAGCAGCGAACAGGGGGGAAATTCACCCCTCCACTTT. Encoded protein: CASSEQGGNSPLHF.

The chain couples TRBV9 to TRBJ2-3; 8 nucleotides match TRBD1. V lost 3 bases to trimming and J lost 4 bases; unmatched junction nucleotides: 7. From germline, CDR1 is SGDLS and CDR2 YYNGEE. The length of the CDR3 is 15 residues. CDR3 coding DNA: TGTGCCAGCAGCGACCAGGGGGCGCCCCCAGATACGCAGTATTTT. Residues: CASSDQGAPPDTQYF.

This chain connects TRBV7-3 to TRBJ1-1; no reliable D call. The germline V gene has CDR1 SGHTA and CDR2 FQGTGA. CDR3 length equals 13 residues. V was trimmed by 4 bases and J by 1 base, leaving 7 bases between them. The CDR3 spells CASSSHGNTEAFF. The CDR3 DNA is TGTGCCAGCAGCTCTCACGGGAACACTGAAGCTTTCTTT.

The chain carries TRBV6-1 and TRBJ1-6; 9 positions agree with TRBD1. The CDR3 consists of 14 residues. After removal of 7 bases from V and 8 bases from J, the junction contained 6 bases not matched to a gene. CDR1 and CDR2 from the germline V gene are MNHNS and SASEGT. The CDR3 here is CASMKGQGYSPLHF. DNA for the CDR3: TGTGCCAGCATGAAGGGACAGGGATATTCACCCCTCCACTTT.

A few counts support this clone. The chain links TRBV2 to TRBJ2-7; tentatively, D is TRBD1 (7 bases). V lost 1 base and J 6 bases, leaving 10 bases between the germline ends. Germline lookup yields CDR1 SNHLY and CDR2 FYNNEI. This CDR3 region has 13 residues. This CDR3 reads CASSEGQGGEQYF. The CDR3 DNA reads TGTGCCAGCAGTGAAGGGCAGGGGGGCGAGCAGTACTTC.

This chain connects TRBV30 to TRBJ2-7; D call uncertain. The CDR3 loop spans 14 amino acids. Germline CDR1 GTSNPN, CDR2 SVGIG (reference sequence). V was clipped by 2 bases and J by 2 bases, with 13 bases between them. CDR3 amino acids: CAWSIGQGPYEQYF. Here the CDR3 DNA reads TGTGCCTGGAGTATTGGGCAAGGCCCCTACGAGCAGTACTTC.